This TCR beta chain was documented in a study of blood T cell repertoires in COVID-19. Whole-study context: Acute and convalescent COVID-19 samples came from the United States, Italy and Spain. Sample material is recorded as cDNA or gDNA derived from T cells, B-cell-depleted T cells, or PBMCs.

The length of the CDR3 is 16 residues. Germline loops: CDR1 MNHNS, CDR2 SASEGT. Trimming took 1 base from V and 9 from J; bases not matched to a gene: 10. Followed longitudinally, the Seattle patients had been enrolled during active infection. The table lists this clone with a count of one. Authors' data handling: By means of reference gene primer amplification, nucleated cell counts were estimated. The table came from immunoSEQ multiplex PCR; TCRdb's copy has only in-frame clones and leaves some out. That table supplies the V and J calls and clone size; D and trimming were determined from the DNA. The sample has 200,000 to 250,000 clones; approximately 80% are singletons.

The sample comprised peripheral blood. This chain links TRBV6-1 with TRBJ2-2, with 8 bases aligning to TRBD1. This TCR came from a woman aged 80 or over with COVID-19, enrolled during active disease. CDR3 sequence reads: CASSEGRGRPGRELFF. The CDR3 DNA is TGTGCCAGCAGTGAAGGCAGGGGGCGGCCGGGCCGGGAGCTGTTTTTT.